The 26 T cell receptor beta chains listed next were all sequenced from one sample in a study of patients and donors after allogeneic stem cell transplantation. Each CDR3 protein gets one entry after TCRdb re-called the RT-PCR reads with MiXCR. The data show 90,000 to 130,000 distinct CDR3 sequences, about a third seen once. Sequencing was performed on blood, either unsorted or a sorted T cell fraction (not recorded which). The receptor source for this set is a human donor who was either an allogeneic HSCT recipient or a stem cell or donor lymphocyte infusion donor (not recorded which). It is not recorded whose cells these are; they may come from a transplant donor.

This clonotype has a handful of counts. The rearrangement links TRBV6-5 to TRBJ1-2, with 9 nucleotides matching TRBD1. V shed 0 bases, J shed 4 bases, and the junction held 0 bases outside the gene matches. This CDR3 is built from 14 residues. The germline CDR1 and CDR2 sequences are MNHEY and SVGAGI. Here the CDR3 reads CASSYSGQGYGYTF. CDR3 sequence (DNA): TGTGCCAGCAGTTACTCGGGACAGGGCTATGGCTACACCTTC.

This clonotype was observed a few times. CDR3 DNA: TGTGCCAGCGGGCACGAGCAGTACTTC. This sequence encodes CASGHEQYF. The chain joins TRBV6-2 or TRBV6-3 to TRBJ2-7; D remains ambiguous. Trimming stripped 8 bases from V and 5 bases from J, with 4 bases between. Germline-derived CDR1 and CDR2 are MNHEY and SVGEGT. CDR3 length: 9 residues.

V and J are TRBV5-6 and TRBJ1-2; no definite D call. CDR3 length equals 16 residues. The ends were cut back, 2 bases at V and 1 base at J, with 15 bases in the middle. In germline, CDR1 is SGHDT, CDR2 YYEEEE. The CDR3 loop is CASSLDGLTFNYGYTF. CDR3 nucleotide sequence: TGTGCCAGCAGCTTAGATGGGCTAACGTTTAACTATGGCTACACCTTC. The complete variable domain, with remaining parts taken from reference TRBV5-6 and TRBJ1-2, reads DAGVTQSPTHLIKTRGQQVTLRCSPKSGHDTVSWYQQALGQGPQFIFQYYEEEERQRGNFPDRFSGHQFPNYSSELNVNALLLGDSALYLCASSLDGLTFNYGYTFGSGTRLTVV.

V and J are TRBV20-1 and TRBJ1-2; possible D gene TRBD1, 6 bases. CDR3 length: 16 residues. V gave up 6 bases and J gave up 5 bases, with 25 bases separating them. Germline assignment: CDR1 DFQATT and CDR2 SNEGSKA (reference sequence). CDR3 DNA: TGCAGTGCCAGGCTTCACAGGGCCCAGAAGAATTATGGCTACACCTTC. This gives the protein CSARLHRAQKNYGYTF.

The chain combines TRBV27 with TRBJ1-2; D is perhaps TRBD1 (6 bases). V dropped 6 bases and J dropped 2 bases, with 10 bases sitting between them. CDR3 length equals 13 residues. From germline, CDR1 is MNHEY and CDR2 SMNVEV (reference sequence). For the CDR3, the DNA is TGTGCCAGCAGACGAACAGGGAACTATGGCTACACCTTC. Translation gives CASRRTGNYGYTF.

This chain connects TRBV7-3 to TRBJ2-2, with D unclear. Trimming pared 2 bases from V and 5 bases from J, leaving 3 bases between. This CDR3 contains 12 residues. From germline, CDR1 is SGHTA and CDR2 FQGTGA. As DNA, the CDR3 is TGTGCCAGCAGCTTATATACCGGGGAGCTGTTTTTT. Translating gives CASSLYTGELFF.

The rearrangement joins TRBV27 to TRBJ2-1, with a weak D call TRBD2 (6 bases). The CDR3 is made up of 13 amino acids. Germline V gives CDR1 MNHEY, CDR2 SMNVEV (reference sequence). Trimming cost V 6 bases and J 4 bases, with 10 bases left between them. CDR3 bases: TGTGCCAGCAGGGGGGGATTATACAATGAGCAGTTCTTC. Its translation: CASRGGLYNEQFF.

The chain is built from TRBV12-3 or TRBV12-4 and TRBJ1-4; D ambiguous. CDR3 length: 15 residues. V dropped 4 bases and J dropped 7 bases, with 16 bases sitting between them. The CDR3 DNA sequence: TGTGCCAGCAGTTCTATCGCGGGGTCAGGTGAAAAACTGTTTTTT. Translating gives CASSSIAGSGEKLFF.

The chain couples TRBV12-3 or TRBV12-4 to TRBJ1-4, with D uncertain. This CDR3 is 10 amino acids long. V shed 8 bases and J shed 7 bases, with 5 bases lying between them. CDR3 sequence (DNA): TGTGCCAGCGAAGGTGAAAAACTGTTTTTT. Translation: CASEGEKLFF.

The chain links TRBV18 to TRBJ2-5; TRBD1 matches 7 bases. With 5 bases clipped from V and 5 bases from J, the junction kept 11 bases outside the gene matches. Germline CDR1 KGHSH, CDR2 LQKENI. This CDR3 contains 15 residues. In DNA form, the CDR3 reads TGTGCCAGCTCATCCGCGACAGGGCGTGGGGAGACCCAGTACTTC. Translating it yields CASSSATGRGETQYF.

This clonotype was counted between two and nine times. The J gene is TRBJ2-5, the V gene TRBV3-1, with 13 nucleotides matching TRBD2. The CDR3 sequence is 14 residues long. Per the germline V gene, CDR1 is LGHDT and CDR2 is YNNKEL (reference sequence). The trim removed 6 bases at V and 5 bases at J, leaving 3 bases unmatched. CDR3 DNA: TGTGCCAGCAGACTAGCGGGAGGGCGGGAGACCCAGTACTTC. Translated: CASRLAGGRETQYF.

The J gene is TRBJ2-4, the V gene TRBV5-6; maybe TRBD2 (5 bases). This CDR3 comprises 17 residues. With 7 bases removed from V and 0 bases from J, the gap between germline ends came to 20 bases. Germline V gene data show CDR1 as SGHDT and CDR2 as YYEEEE. The CDR3: CASSKRGSELAKNIQYF. The CDR3 DNA reads as TGTGCCAGCTCCAAACGGGGAAGTGAACTAGCCAAAAACATTCAGTACTTC. Combining the CDR3 with reference TRBV5-6 and TRBJ2-4 gives the whole variable domain DAGVTQSPTHLIKTRGQQVTLRCSPKSGHDTVSWYQQALGQGPQFIFQYYEEEERQRGNFPDRFSGHQFPNYSSELNVNALLLGDSALYLCASSKRGSELAKNIQYFGAGTRLSVL.

The chain joins TRBV7-8 to TRBJ2-1; no firm D call. The CDR3 has 13 residues. CDR1 is SGHVS, CDR2 FQNEAQ, per germline. Trimming pared 4 bases from V and 8 bases from J, leaving 12 bases between. The CDR3 loop is CASSSRTVHEQFF. CDR3 in DNA: TGTGCCAGCAGCTCGCGGACGGTGCATGAGCAGTTCTTC.

This clonotype appeared a few times. V gene TRBV2 combines with J gene TRBJ1-5; TRBD1 matches 8 bases. V trimming: 2 bases; J trimming: 7 bases; junction bases outside the gene matches: 7. The CDR3 consists of 15 residues. Germline V CDR1 and CDR2: SNHLY, FYNNEI. In DNA form, the CDR3 reads TGTGCCAGCAGTGAACCCAGGGGGCAGGGGCAGCCCCAGCATTTT. It yields the protein CASSEPRGQGQPQHF.

This clonotype was detected a few times. V is TRBV6-5 and J is TRBJ1-2, with 10 bases aligning to TRBD1. CDR3 length equals 16 residues. Trimming took 5 bases from V and 5 from J; bases not matched to a gene: 11. Germline CDR1 is MNHEY and CDR2 is SVGAGI. CDR3 bases: TGTGCCAGCAGTACTATTAGGACAGGGGGAGGGTATGGCTACACCTTC. It encodes CASSTIRTGGGYGYTF.

This clonotype occurred a few times. The chain joins TRBV5-1 to TRBJ1-1; possibly TRBD1 for D (6 bases). V was shortened by 4 bases and J by 1 base, with 11 bases between the two germline ends. CDR1 is SGHRS and CDR2 is YFSETQ in the germline V gene. The length of the CDR3 is 14 residues. CDR3: CASSRLGQNTEAFF. In nucleotides, the CDR3 is TGCGCCAGCAGCCGACTGGGACAGAACACTGAAGCTTTCTTT.

This rearrangement joins TRBV12-3 or TRBV12-4 to TRBJ2-1; 8 nucleotides line up with TRBD2. The CDR3 length is 15 residues. The junction had 8 bases not matched to a gene; V was cut back by 6 bases and J by 4 bases. The CDR3 spells CASRVTSGLYNEQFF. The CDR3 nucleotides read TGTGCCAGCAGGGTAACTAGCGGCTTATACAATGAGCAGTTCTTC.

The chain combines TRBV5-5 with TRBJ1-2, with 9 bases aligning to TRBD1. In germline, CDR1 is SGHKS, CDR2 YYEKEE (reference sequence). V dropped 3 bases and J dropped 6; count of bases not matched to a gene: 6. The CDR3 spans 14 residues. In DNA form, the CDR3 reads TGTGCCAGCAGCTCCCGGGACAGGGTAAATGGCTACACCTTC. Translation: CASSSRDRVNGYTF.

This clonotype was detected only a few times. The J gene is TRBJ2-7, the V gene TRBV2; a possible D gene is TRBD1 (6 bases). The length of the CDR3 is 14 residues. CDR1 is SNHLY and CDR2 is FYNNEI in the germline V gene. Between the trimmed V and J ends, which lost 3 bases and 4 bases, there was a span of 13 bases. The CDR3 region is CASSDPRDTYEQYF. CDR3 nucleotide sequence: TGTGCCAGCAGTGACCCCCGGGACACTTACGAGCAGTACTTC.

This clonotype was counted between two and nine times. V is TRBV15 and J is TRBJ1-2; TRBD1 agrees at 7 bases. This CDR3 is built from 14 residues. V lost 2 bases, J lost 8 bases, and 8 bases stayed unmatched. Germline-derived CDR1 and CDR2 are LNHNV and YYDKDF (reference sequence). The chain's CDR3 is CATSRLGQAGGYTF. Written as DNA, the CDR3 is TGTGCCACCAGCAGACTCGGACAGGCAGGAGGCTACACCTTC.

This clonotype was found once. The genes are TRBV11-2 and TRBJ1-2, with 7 bases matching TRBD1. The length of the CDR3 is 12 residues. The trim removed 5 bases at V and 6 bases at J, leaving 3 bases unmatched. Germline CDR1 is SGHAT and CDR2 is FQNNGV. CDR3 nucleotide sequence: TGTGCCAGCAGCCTTCAGGGGGATGGCTACACCTTC. The encoded protein is CASSLQGDGYTF.

This clonotype was seen more than once but under ten times. The gene calls are TRBV4-3 and TRBJ1-4, with D uncertain. The V gene lost 0 bases and the J gene lost 6 bases, with 17 bases spanning the gap. The CDR3 runs to 17 residues. Germline values: CDR1 LGHNA, CDR2 YSLEER. CDR3 amino acids: CASSQDQPLPWDEKLFF. CDR3 in DNA: TGCGCCAGCAGCCAAGATCAGCCCCTTCCATGGGATGAAAAACTGTTTTTT.

Many counts were recorded for this clonotype. J is TRBJ1-4 and V is TRBV7-9; D is undetermined. In germline, CDR1 is SEHNR, CDR2 FQNEAQ (reference sequence). The CDR3 has 13 amino acids. V lost 1 base and J 8 bases, leaving 8 bases between the germline ends. In DNA, the CDR3 is TGTGCCAGCAGCTTAGGGACCAGGGAAAAACTGTTTTTT. It specifies CASSLGTREKLFF.

The chain carries TRBV20-1 and TRBJ1-1; D might be TRBD1 (5 bases). The V gene lost 4 bases and the J gene lost 3 bases, with 21 bases spanning the gap. The CDR3 covers 16 residues. The V gene's germline CDR1 is DFQATT and CDR2 SNEGSKA (reference sequence). The CDR3 region is CSANPGGRGGHTEAFF. CDR3 sequence (DNA): TGCAGTGCTAATCCCGGAGGAAGGGGAGGGCACACTGAAGCTTTCTTT.

This clonotype was observed a few times. J is TRBJ2-5 and V is TRBV7-2; no clear D gene. Germline CDR1 and CDR2: SGHTA and FQGNSA. The CDR3 extends over 13 amino acids. V was cut by 5 bases and J by 4 bases, with 11 bases left in between. CDR3 in DNA: TGTGCCAGCAGCCCCAAATGGAGAGAGACCCAGTACTTC. Translating it yields CASSPKWRETQYF.

In this sample, this clonotype turned up a few times. The V gene is TRBV28, the J gene TRBJ1-2; 11 nucleotides match TRBD1. CDR1 is MDHEN and CDR2 is SYDVKM in the germline V gene. The CDR3 is made up of 16 amino acids. V dropped 2 bases and J dropped 7; count of bases not matched to a gene: 9. The CDR3 region has the DNA TGTGCCAGCAGTTTACCCAACTGGGACAGGGGGAGTGGCTACACCTTC. Encoded protein: CASSLPNWDRGSGYTF.